This T cell receptor beta chain emerged from a study of identical twins. Germline CDR1 is SGHNT and CDR2 is YYREEE (reference sequence). V was pared by 4 bases and J by 0 bases, with 7 bases of the junction left unmatched. The CDR3 loop spans 16 amino acids. TCRdb passed the 5' RACE reads through MiXCR, listing each CDR3 protein once. The data contain under 500,000 distinct CDR3 sequences, roughly an eighth of them seen just once; the ten biggest clones take up 0.95% to 1%. Notes on this clonotype: What it recognizes is unknown.

Everyone who donated was a healthy Caucasian. Study results and caveats: Models came in too low on out-of-frame TCR alpha sharing in monozygotic twins. Less excess twin sharing appeared in beta out-of-frame sequences. In zero-insertion analyses, partial confounding could arise from invariant MAIT and iNKT cells.

The same data also contributed to another study, on yellow fever vaccine responses in identical twins.

This chain joins TRBV5-4 and TRBJ2-7; 10 nucleotides agree with TRBD2. The sequence came from a young woman in good health. The material sequenced was CD4+ T cells sorted from blood. CDR3: CASSPGLASSSYEQYF. In DNA form, the CDR3 reads TGTGCCAGCAGCCCGGGACTAGCGTCAAGCTCCTACGAGCAGTACTTC.